This T cell receptor beta chain was documented in a study of blood T cell repertoires in COVID-19. Study context: The origin of the acute and convalescent COVID-19 samples was the United States, Italy and Spain. The cDNA or gDNA used as material had been derived from T cells, B-cell-depleted T cells, or PBMCs.

The Seattle patients joined while their infection was active and were tracked longitudinally afterward. The authors' processing: Nucleated cell number was recorded as an estimate derived from reference gene primer amplification. Assay used: immunoSEQ multiplex PCR; TCRdb lists only in-frame clones, some missing. V and J calls and clone size follow that table, whereas D and trimming were derived from the DNA. The table includes more than 150,000 clones, roughly 79% detected once. This clonotype was obtained from a woman aged 80 or older with COVID-19, enrolled during active disease. Sequencing was done on a sample of peripheral blood.

The CDR3: CASKRFWSVASSYNEQFF. In nucleotides, the CDR3 is TGTGCCAGCAAACGTTTCTGGTCGGTAGCCAGCTCCTACAATGAGCAGTTCTTC. This chain connects TRBV28 to TRBJ2-1; D is ambiguous. The germline CDR1 and CDR2 sequences are MDHEN and SYDVKM. V was pared by 7 bases and J by 0 bases, with 22 bases between. The CDR3 is 18 residues long.